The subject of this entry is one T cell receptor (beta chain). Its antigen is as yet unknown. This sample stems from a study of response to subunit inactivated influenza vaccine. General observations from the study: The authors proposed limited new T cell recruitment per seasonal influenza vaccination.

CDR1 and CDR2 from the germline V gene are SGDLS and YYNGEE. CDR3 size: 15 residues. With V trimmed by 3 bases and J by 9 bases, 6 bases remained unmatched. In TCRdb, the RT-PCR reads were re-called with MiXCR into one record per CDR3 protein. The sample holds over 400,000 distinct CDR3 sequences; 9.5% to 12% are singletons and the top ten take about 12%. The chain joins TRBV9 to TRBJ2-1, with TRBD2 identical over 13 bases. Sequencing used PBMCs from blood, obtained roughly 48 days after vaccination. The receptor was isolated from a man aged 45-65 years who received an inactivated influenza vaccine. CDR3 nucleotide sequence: TGTGCCAGCAGCGGAACCGGGACTAGCGGGATTGAGCAGTTCTTC. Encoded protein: CASSGTGTSGIEQFF.